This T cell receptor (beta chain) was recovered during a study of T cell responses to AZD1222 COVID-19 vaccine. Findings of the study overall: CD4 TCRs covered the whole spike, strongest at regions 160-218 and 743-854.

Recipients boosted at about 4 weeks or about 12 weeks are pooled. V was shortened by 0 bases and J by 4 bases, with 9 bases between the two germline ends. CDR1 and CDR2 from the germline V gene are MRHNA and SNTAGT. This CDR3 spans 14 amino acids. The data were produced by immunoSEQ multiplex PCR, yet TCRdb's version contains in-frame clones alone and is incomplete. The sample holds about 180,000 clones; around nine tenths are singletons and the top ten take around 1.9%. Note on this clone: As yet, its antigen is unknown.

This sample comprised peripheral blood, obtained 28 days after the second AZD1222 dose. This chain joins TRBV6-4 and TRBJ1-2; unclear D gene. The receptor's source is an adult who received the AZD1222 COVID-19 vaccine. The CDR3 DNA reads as TGTGCCAGCAGTGACTCGGGGTCTCCCTATGGCTACACCTTC. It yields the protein CASSDSGSPYGYTF.